This record looks at one T cell receptor (beta chain) sequence and its context. This clonotype has a handful of counts. Its antigen is still unknown. Per-nucleotide qualities are absent, and no much larger clonotype sits a single base away. Explained via the paper, the treatment or condition label denotes: live attenuated yellow fever vaccine strain. At each blood-draw timepoint, two biological replicates of bulk PBMCs were collected. PBMCs were isolated from peripheral blood using a standard Ficoll-Paque protocol. RNA was extracted with TriZol from bulk PBMCs, CD4 and CD8 fractions, and dextramer-positive and dextramer-negative fractions. The data belong to a study of T cells after yellow fever vaccination (dated by TCRdb to the late 2010s). As for the study more broadly: Libraries from fractions with low cell numbers were prepared with the SMART-Seq v4 Ultra Low Input RNA kit. To follow T-cell clones before and after primary and booster YFV17D yellow fever vaccination, bulk TCR alpha and beta repertoires were sequenced over time. Two healthy male donors, one aged 18 to 30 and one aged 30 to 40 years, made up the cohort. Bulk PBMC replicates and cell subsets were isolated from blood drawn at multiple timepoints before and after both primary and secondary immunization. What the research found in general, with its limitations: Computational filtering was required because FACS-sorted repertoires could contain abundant contaminating clonotypes from the bulk population. The secondary T-cell response was weaker than the primary response but faster, peaking on day 5 instead of day 15. Only a couple of donors were included in the study, so the extent to which the findings can be generalized is limited. A small fraction of clonotypes showed up in both the CD4 and CD8 compartments, probably as a result of convergent recombination. Most clones expanded after primary vaccination (96% of CD4 and roughly 88% of CD8) were re-detected after the booster, suggesting that broad memory maintenance occurred.

TCR cDNA was synthesized by 5'RACE template switching, through which a universal primer site and unique molecular identifiers were introduced. cDNA synthesis was primed from both the TCR alpha and TCR beta constant segments. Library amplification used two PCR steps, and the second PCR step added sample barcodes and sequencing adapters. Sequencing of libraries was performed on Illumina HiSeq 2500 (2x100 bp) or NovaSeq (2x150 bp). Processing in the source paper ran as follows. Reads were demultiplexed and collapsed into UMI consensus sequences with MIGEC, and V(D)J alignment was performed with MiXCR. Vaccine-responding clonotypes were defined with edgeR using replicate PBMC samples, requiring FDR below 0.01 and a log2 fold change above 5 up to day 15. Each bulk clonotype was labeled CD4 or CD8 based on which sequenced repertoire, CD4 or CD8, contained the clonotype at higher abundance. The raw public reads went through TCRdb reprocessing: fastp at Q25, MiXCR clone calling, in-frame beta chains kept. Each entry merges the rows of one CDR3 protein and shows their most common DNA and genes. TCRdb's processing, not the authors' own work, is the source of the V and J calls. The sample yields hundreds of thousands of distinct CDR3 sequences; approximately 9% were counted once. The ten largest clones add up to under 20% of the sample.

The CDR3 numbers 15 residues from cysteine through phenylalanine. Kept here is only the CDR3 DNA, which spans 45 bases and is read in frame from base 1. CDR1 and CDR2, per the germline V gene, are SGDLS and YYNGEE. Trimming at the junction amounts to 1 base on V and 1 base on J, and the germline ends lie 11 bases apart. Material: PBMCs, obtained on the day of the first yellow fever vaccination. The chain is made from TRBV9 and TRBJ1-1, with a weak D call of TRBD1 (6 bases match). This receptor was taken from a man aged 18 to 29 who received the YFV17D yellow fever vaccine. The CDR3 sequence is CASSVFWTANTEAFF. The nucleotide sequence reads TGTGCCAGCAGCGTATTTTGGACAGCGAACACTGAAGCTTTCTTT.